A single sample is the source of the 11 T cell receptor beta chains below, sequenced in a study of CD8+CD57+ T cells in acquired aplastic anemia. Previously, flow cytometry had revealed CD8+CD57+ cell expansion in the patients chosen for sequencing. Genomic DNA served as template for TCR beta VDJ and CDR3 profiling. TCRdb analysed the reads with MiXCR anew, one entry per CDR3 protein. The sample shows around 180,000 distinct CDR3 sequences, around 50% of them seen only once. The sample comprised sorted CD4+, CD8+, or CD8+CD57+ T cells (not recorded which) from PBMCs. The receptor set was obtained from a human donor with aplastic anemia.

The genes are TRBV24-1 and TRBJ2-7; 10 bases align to TRBD1. The germline gives CDR1 KGHDR, CDR2 SFDVKD. Trimming cost V 3 bases and J 6 bases; bases outside gene matches: 10. There are 16 residues in the CDR3. The CDR3: CATSDRGTGVFGEQYF. CDR3 nucleotide sequence: TGTGCCACCAGTGATAGAGGGACAGGGGTTTTTGGCGAGCAGTACTTC.

This clonotype occurred once. The CDR3 loop is CASSQDQGSAYEQYF. CDR3 DNA: TGCGCCAGCAGCCAAGATCAGGGGTCGGCCTACGAGCAGTACTTC. The chain has TRBV4-3 and TRBJ2-7; the D gene is possibly TRBD1 (6 bases). Per the germline V gene, CDR1 is LGHNA and CDR2 is YSLEER. Trimming took 0 bases from V and 2 from J, leaving 11 bases between them. The CDR3 is 15 amino acids.

Concerning this clonotype: A read error is possible here, since a much larger clone lies one base away. The chain uses TRBV5-1 and TRBJ2-3; tentative D call: TRBD2 (6 bases). CDR1 SGHRS and CDR2 YFSETQ come from the germline V gene. The CDR3 has 16 amino acids. The CDR3 nucleotides read TGCGCCAGCAGCCAGGTTATGGGGGGTCATACAGATACGCGGTATTTT. It is translated as CASSQVMGGHTDTRYF. Variable domain in full (rest from reference TRBV5-1 and TRBJ2-3): KAGVTQTPRYLIKTRGQQVTLSCSPISGHRSVSWYQQTPGQGLQFLFEYFSETQRNKGNFPGRFSGRQFSNSRSEMNVSTLELGDSALYLCASSQVMGGHTDTRYFGPGTRLTVL.

This sequence joins TRBV19 and TRBJ2-5; D remains unclear. The CDR3 has 13 amino acids. Germline V gene sequence: CDR1 LNHDA, CDR2 SQIVND (reference sequence). Trimming took off 5 bases at V and 1 base at J, with 8 bases between the two ends. The DNA of the CDR3 is TGTGCCAGTAGTTGGGGTTTCCAAGAGACCCAGTACTTC. Protein: CASSWGFQETQYF.

V is TRBV20-1 and J is TRBJ2-5, with TRBD2 identical over 12 bases. Germline trimming cut 2 bases from V and 1 base from J; bases unmatched to any gene: 11. The CDR3 loop spans 18 amino acids. Germline CDR1 is DFQATT and CDR2 is SNEGSKA (reference sequence). The CDR3, as DNA: TGCAGTGCTAGATGGCTAGCGGGAGGGCCTGTGGGCCAAGAGACCCAGTACTTC. Its translation is CSARWLAGGPVGQETQYF.

V gene TRBV4-2 combines with J gene TRBJ2-7; D gene ambiguous. The CDR3 extends over 16 amino acids. Trimming removed 0 bases at V and 0 bases at J, with 12 bases between. Germline lookup yields CDR1 LGHNA and CDR2 YNFKEQ. In DNA form, the CDR3 reads TGTGCCAGCAGCCAAGATGGCCCACCGAGCTCCTACGAGCAGTACTTC. The encoded protein is CASSQDGPPSSYEQYF.

Note on this clonotype: The conserved phenylalanine or tryptophan normally closing the CDR3 is absent here, so this likely arose from a read error. Because the CDR3's place on the DNA is in doubt, the DNA is left out and the CDR3 is given as listed by TCRdb. V and J are TRBV20-1 and TRBJ2-7; TRBD1 is taken as the D call from the table, unchecked against the DNA. CDR1 is DFQATT, CDR2 SNEGSKA, per germline (reference sequence). Counting both end residues, the CDR3 totals 10 amino acids. CDR3 in amino acids: CSATSQGAGG.

V usage is TRBV29-1 and J usage is TRBJ2-7, with 8 bases lining up with TRBD1. Per the germline V gene, CDR1 is SQVTM and CDR2 is ANQGSEA. The CDR3 length is 13 residues. V shed 4 bases, J shed 1 base, and the junction held 3 bases outside the gene matches. In DNA form, the CDR3 reads TGCAGCGTTGCAGGGGGCGGGTCCTACGAGCAGTACTTC. It translates to CSVAGGGSYEQYF.

The V call is TRBV2, the J call TRBJ1-1; TRBD1 agrees at 8 bases. This CDR3 is 16 amino acids long. The V gene end was trimmed by 4 bases and the J gene end by 2 bases; junction bases not matched to a gene: 9. Germline assignment: CDR1 SNHLY and CDR2 FYNNEI. CDR3: CASSVTRTGKNTEAFF. DNA for the CDR3: TGTGCCAGCAGTGTCACCCGGACAGGGAAAAACACTGAAGCTTTCTTT.

In this sample, this clonotype turned up many times. J is TRBJ1-1 and V is TRBV29-1; 9 bases are a match to TRBD1. Germline-derived CDR1 and CDR2 are SQVTM and ANQGSEA. The CDR3 has 14 residues. V gave up 4 bases and J gave up 0 bases; unmatched junction bases: 3. The CDR3 nucleotides are TGCAGCGTTGTACAGGGGGCAATGAACACTGAAGCTTTCTTT. The encoded protein is CSVVQGAMNTEAFF.

The chain couples TRBV15 to TRBJ2-1; D is perhaps TRBD1 or TRBD2 (5 bases each). Germline lookup yields CDR1 LNHNV and CDR2 YYDKDF (reference sequence). CDR3 length equals 16 residues. V was cut by 0 bases and J by 5 bases, with 14 bases left in between. DNA of the CDR3: TGTGCCACCAGCAGAGATCCGCCAGGGAGCCACAATGAGCAGTTCTTC. Amino acids: CATSRDPPGSHNEQFF.